This record concerns one T cell receptor beta chain sequence. These data come from a study of blood T cell repertoires in COVID-19. Study information: Specimens from acute and convalescent COVID-19 originated in the United States, Italy and Spain. In each case, the material was cDNA or gDNA derived from T cells, B-cell-depleted T cells, or PBMCs.

Per the original methods: How many nucleated cells were present was estimated from reference gene primer amplification. Only in-frame clones appear in the TCRdb table, and some are missing; sequencing was by immunoSEQ multiplex PCR. D and trimming were read from the DNA, whereas the V and J calls and clone size are those reported in that table. This sample has 210,000 or so clones, with 87% found just once. Germline V gene data show CDR1 as SNHLY and CDR2 as FYNNEI. V lost 8 bases to trimming and J lost 4 bases, with 17 bases between them. CDR3 length: 14 amino acids. The rearrangement links TRBV2 to TRBJ1-1, with a possible D match to TRBD1 (6 bases). The source of this sequence is a man aged 35 to 55 with active or convalescent COVID-19. Sequenced sample: peripheral blood. For the CDR3, the DNA is TGTGCCAGCGTTATCTCGGGGGGCGTCACTGAAGCTTTCTTT. Its protein is CASVISGGVTEAFF.